The 17 T cell receptor beta chains reported below all come from one sample, sequenced in a study of CD8 T cells in ankylosing spondylitis. Study-wide results and limits: Seven to nine highly homologous variants formed a TCR beta motif that appeared characteristic of ankylosing spondylitis blood.

No antigen has been identified for these receptors. In TCRdb, the 5' RACE reads were re-called with MiXCR into one record per CDR3 protein. The sample consists of about 440,000 distinct CDR3 sequences, roughly 18% of them appearing once. Sequences were obtained from blood, either unsorted or a sorted T cell fraction (not recorded which). The receptors derive from a male donor with ankylosing spondylitis.

This clonotype was observed a handful of times. The rearrangement links TRBV12-3 or TRBV12-4 to TRBJ1-3; TRBD1 might be the D (5 bases). There are 15 residues in the CDR3. V lost 6 bases to trimming and J lost 7 bases, with 19 bases between them. In DNA, the CDR3 is TGTGCCAGCAGCCCCTTCGTTGGGGGTCTGAACACCATATATTTT. Its translation is CASSPFVGGLNTIYF.

The genes are TRBV4-1 and TRBJ2-5; D is perhaps TRBD1 (5 bases). V was shortened by 0 bases and J by 7 bases, with 18 bases between the two germline ends. The CDR3 is 16 amino acids. Germline assignment: CDR1 MGHRA and CDR2 YSYEKL. CDR3 residues: CASSQEGPTFVGTQYF. The CDR3 bases are TGCGCCAGCAGCCAAGAGGGGCCGACCTTCGTGGGGACCCAGTACTTC.

This clonotype has a count of ten or more. This chain joins TRBV4-2 and TRBJ2-3; D ambiguous. Trimming left V 1 base short and J 0 bases short, with 8 bases between. CDR1 is LGHNA and CDR2 is YNFKEQ in the germline V gene. This CDR3 spans 15 amino acids. This CDR3 reads CASSQAQRSTDTQYF. In DNA, the CDR3 is TGTGCCAGCAGCCAAGCACAGCGAAGCACAGATACGCAGTATTTT.

The chain combines TRBV11-2 with TRBJ2-4; D unresolved. Germline V gene sequence: CDR1 SGHAT, CDR2 FQNNGV. V was cut by 1 base and J by 0 bases, with 4 bases left in between. This CDR3 has 14 residues. This CDR3 is CASSLVLAKNIQYF. The CDR3 nucleotides are TGTGCCAGCAGCTTAGTACTAGCCAAAAACATTCAGTACTTC.

The table lists this clonotype with a few counts. J is TRBJ1-4 and V is TRBV20-1, with D tentatively TRBD1 (6 bases). The CDR3 length is 14 residues. The V gene's germline CDR1 is DFQATT and CDR2 SNEGSKA (reference sequence). The V and J ends lost 6 bases and 4 bases respectively, with 15 bases between them. The CDR3 region has the DNA TGCAGTGCCGCCCCCGGGGGGCTTAATGAAAAACTGTTTTTT. Residues: CSAAPGGLNEKLFF.

This rearrangement joins TRBV3-1 to TRBJ1-2; TRBD1 might be the D (6 bases). Germline loops: CDR1 LGHDT, CDR2 YNNKEL (reference sequence). The CDR3 sequence is 16 residues long. V was pared by 4 bases and J by 8 bases, with 23 bases between. The CDR3 DNA reads TGTGCCAGCAGCCTGGGTTTCGGACAGCGGATTCGGGGCTACACCTTC. Its protein product is CASSLGFGQRIRGYTF. Full variable domain (missing parts from reference TRBV3-1 and TRBJ1-2): DTAVSQTPKYLVTQMGNDKSIKCEQNLGHDTMYWYKQDSKKFLKIMFSYNNKELIINETVPNRFSPKSPDKAHLNLHINSLELGDSAVYFCASSLGFGQRIRGYTFGSGTRLTVV.

This clonotype was seen a few times. This chain joins TRBV20-1 and TRBJ1-1; TRBD1 agrees at 10 bases. Per the germline V gene, CDR1 is DFQATT and CDR2 is SNEGSKA (reference sequence). The CDR3 sequence is 15 residues long. V gave up 6 bases and J gave up 1 base; unmatched junction bases: 8. The CDR3 sequence: CSAPGQGTPNTEAFF. The CDR3 DNA is TGCAGTGCCCCGGGACAGGGGACACCGAACACTGAAGCTTTCTTT.

In this sample, this clonotype turned up a few times. The rearrangement uses TRBV9 and TRBJ2-7; 9 nucleotides match TRBD1. The trim removed 8 bases at V and 4 bases at J, leaving 4 bases unmatched. Germline CDR1 SGDLS, CDR2 YYNGEE. The CDR3 has 12 residues. CDR3 sequence: CASRTGVYEQYF. The CDR3 DNA reads TGTGCCAGTAGGACAGGGGTTTACGAGCAGTACTTC.

The chain combines TRBV2 with TRBJ1-1; tentative D call: TRBD1 (6 bases). Deletions cut 6 bases from V and 8 bases from J, with 10 bases between. CDR1 SNHLY and CDR2 FYNNEI come from the germline V gene. The CDR3 is made up of 11 amino acids. The CDR3 DNA reads TGTGCCAGCAGGTACAGGGAAGAAGCTTTCTTT. Protein: CASRYREEAFF.

The V gene is TRBV19, the J gene TRBJ2-1; 11 bases are a match to TRBD2. The junction had 11 bases not matched to a gene; V was cut back by 4 bases and J by 0 bases. The CDR3 extends over 19 amino acids. The V gene's germline CDR1 is LNHDA and CDR2 SQIVND (reference sequence). CDR3 bases: TGTGCCAGTAGTACCTGGGGACTAGCGGCGGGGAGCTCCTACAATGAGCAGTTCTTC. This translates into CASSTWGLAAGSSYNEQFF.

This clonotype was observed many times. The J gene is TRBJ2-3, the V gene TRBV9, with D possibly matching TRBD2 (6 bases). Trimming shortened V by 2 bases and J by 5 bases, and 12 bases separated the two germline ends. The CDR3 contains 14 residues. CDR1 SGDLS and CDR2 YYNGEE come from the germline V gene. The CDR3 DNA follows: TGTGCCAGCAGCGTGGGGACTGGGCTAGATACGCAGTATTTT. This sequence encodes CASSVGTGLDTQYF.

In nucleotides, the CDR3 is TGTGCCAGCAGCTTAGGGCGGACTAGCGGGGGCCCTACGCAGTATTTT. It is translated as CASSLGRTSGGPTQYF. J is TRBJ2-3 and V is TRBV7-9; 13 bases line up with TRBD2. CDR1 is SEHNR and CDR2 is FQNEAQ in the germline V gene (reference sequence). V trimming: 1 base; J trimming: 8 bases; junction bases outside the gene matches: 6. The CDR3 spans 16 residues.

This clonotype has only a few counts. V and J are TRBV7-3 and TRBJ1-2; D ambiguous. The germline CDR1 and CDR2 sequences are SGHTA and FQGTGA. Between the trimmed V and J ends, which lost 2 bases and 3 bases, there was a span of 7 bases. The CDR3 has 13 residues. CDR3 sequence reads: CASSLFKDYGYTF. In nucleotides, the CDR3 is TGTGCCAGCAGCTTATTTAAGGACTATGGCTACACCTTC.

V gene TRBV7-2 combines with J gene TRBJ1-6; D possibly corresponds to TRBD1 (5 bases). CDR3 length equals 14 residues. Trimming took off 5 bases at V and 7 bases at J, with 12 bases between the two ends. Germline V gene sequence: CDR1 SGHTA, CDR2 FQGNSA. The CDR3 loop reads CASSSGGFNSPLHF. The CDR3 DNA reads TGTGCCAGCAGCAGTGGGGGGTTCAATTCACCCCTCCACTTT.

This clonotype came up a few times. The chain joins TRBV5-5 to TRBJ2-1; D is uncertain. The CDR3 consists of 16 residues. CDR1 is SGHKS, CDR2 YYEKEE, per germline (reference sequence). The ends were cut back, 4 bases at V and 2 bases at J, with 16 bases in the middle. The CDR3 reads CASSPLPGFPYNEQFF. CDR3 DNA sequence: TGTGCCAGCAGCCCACTGCCTGGTTTCCCCTACAATGAGCAGTTCTTC.

A word on this clonotype: With a much larger clone just one base away, this may be a read error. The chain links TRBV10-3 to TRBJ2-3; a weak D match, TRBD2 (5 bases). This CDR3 contains 14 residues. V was pared by 6 bases and J by 2 bases, with 12 bases between. Germline values: CDR1 ENHRY, CDR2 SYGVKD. The CDR3 loop reads CAIRVAWNTDTQYF. The CDR3, as DNA: TGTGCCATCAGGGTAGCGTGGAACACAGATACGCAGTATTTT.

V usage is TRBV7-2 and J usage is TRBJ2-1; D remains ambiguous. Germline CDR1 reads SGHTA; CDR2 reads FQGNSA. The V end was cut by 1 base, the J end by 6 bases, with 13 bases between. The CDR3 length is 15 residues. For the CDR3, the DNA is TGTGCCAGCAGCTTAGACTCTAGTTCCCGCAATGAGCAGTTCTTC. It specifies CASSLDSSSRNEQFF.